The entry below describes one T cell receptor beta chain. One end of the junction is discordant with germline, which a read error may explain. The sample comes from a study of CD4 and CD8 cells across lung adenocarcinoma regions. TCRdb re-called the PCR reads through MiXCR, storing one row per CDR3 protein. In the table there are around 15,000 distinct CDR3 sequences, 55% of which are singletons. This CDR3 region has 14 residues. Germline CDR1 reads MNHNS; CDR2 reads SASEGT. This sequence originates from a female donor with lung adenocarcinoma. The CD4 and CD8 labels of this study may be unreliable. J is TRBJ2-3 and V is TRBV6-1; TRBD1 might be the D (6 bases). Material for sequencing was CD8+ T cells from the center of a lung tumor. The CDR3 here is CAGSGGPRAETQYF. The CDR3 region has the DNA TGTGCCGGCAGTGGGGGCCCGAGGGCAGAGACGCAGTATTTT.